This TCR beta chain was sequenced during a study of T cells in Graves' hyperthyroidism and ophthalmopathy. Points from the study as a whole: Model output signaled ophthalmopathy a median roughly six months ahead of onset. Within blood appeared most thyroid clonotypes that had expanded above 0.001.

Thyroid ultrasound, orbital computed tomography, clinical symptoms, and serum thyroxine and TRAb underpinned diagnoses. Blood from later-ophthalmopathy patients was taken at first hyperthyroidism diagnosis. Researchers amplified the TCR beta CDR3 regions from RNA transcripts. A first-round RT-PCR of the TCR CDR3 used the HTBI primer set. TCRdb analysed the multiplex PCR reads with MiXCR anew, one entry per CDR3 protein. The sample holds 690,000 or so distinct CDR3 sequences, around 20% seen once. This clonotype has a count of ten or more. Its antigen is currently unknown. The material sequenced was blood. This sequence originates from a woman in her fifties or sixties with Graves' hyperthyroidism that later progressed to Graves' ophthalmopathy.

In nucleotides, the CDR3 is TGTGCCAGCAGCCCGGACAGCAATTCACCCCTCCACTTT. It yields the protein CASSPDSNSPLHF. The chain combines TRBV3-1 with TRBJ1-6; D may be TRBD1 (6 bases). This CDR3 region has 13 residues. Trimming shortened V by 4 bases and J by 7 bases, and 8 bases separated the two germline ends. Per germline, CDR1 LGHDT and CDR2 YNNKEL (reference sequence).